This T cell receptor (beta chain) was captured in a study of blood T cells in healthy people across ages. Trimming took 3 bases from V and 2 from J, leaving 15 bases between them. Germline values: CDR1 SQVTM, CDR2 ANQGSEA. The CDR3 consists of 15 residues. Comments on this clonotype: Its antigen is still unknown.

Study-level results: Naive CD4+ cells and diversity were both higher in long-lived donors than in aged donors.

Then a second PCR, running about 6 to 11 cycles, was carried out with a sample-barcoded 5' primer and a J-beta primer mix. The authors tagged each cDNA molecule using a template-switch adaptor with 12 random nucleotides. Any given sample supplied a minimum of 2.5 million CDR3-containing paired-end reads. Each CDR3 protein is one row after TCRdb ran MiXCR on the 5' RACE reads. The sample has hundreds of thousands of distinct CDR3 sequences, around two fifths seen once. Per sample, at least 6 micrograms of total RNA were extracted. The V call is TRBV29-1, the J call TRBJ2-3; D possibly corresponds to TRBD2 (5 bases). This clonotype was obtained from a man older than 75 in good health. The sample taken for sequencing was blood. CDR3 DNA: TGCAGCGTTGAGGGCCCAACAGCGGTCACAGATACGCAGTATTTT. It translates to CSVEGPTAVTDTQYF.